Shown below are 21 T cell receptor beta chains from a single sample sequenced in a study of blood T cell repertoires in COVID-19. The method was immunoSEQ multiplex PCR; TCRdb's version includes in-frame clones alone and lacks a portion of them. The sample has 400,000 to 450,000 clones, around 86% seen once; the top ten hold approximately 1.5%. The sample comprised peripheral blood. The source is a woman under 40 with active or convalescent COVID-19.

V gene TRBV9 combines with J gene TRBJ1-1, with 10 bases lining up with TRBD1. The V and J ends lost 0 bases and 13 bases, in that order; junction bases with no gene match: 6. The CDR3 sequence is 13 residues long. The germline CDR1 and CDR2 sequences are SGDLS and YYNGEE. This CDR3 reads CASSVEGTGVGFF. DNA of the CDR3: TGTGCCAGCAGCGTAGAAGGGACAGGGGTCGGTTTCTTT.

The chain has TRBV6-4 and TRBJ1-2, with 8 bases aligning to TRBD1. Germline V lookup: CDR1 MRHNA, CDR2 SNTAGT. Trimming took 0 bases from V and 5 from J; bases not matched to a gene: 5. This CDR3 contains 15 residues. The CDR3 bases are TGTGCCAGCAGTGACTCGGGGACAGGAAAATATGGCTACACCTTC. Its protein is CASSDSGTGKYGYTF.

The chain has TRBV30 and TRBJ1-4; D is uncertain. The CDR3 spans 13 residues. V was trimmed by 4 bases and J by 2 bases, leaving 8 bases between them. Germline V gene lookup returns CDR1 GTSNPN and CDR2 SVGIG (reference sequence). The CDR3 protein is CAWTGSTNEKLFF. DNA of the CDR3: TGTGCCTGGACCGGTTCTACTAATGAAAAACTGTTTTTT.

The chain joins TRBV7-2 to TRBJ1-4; a possible D gene is TRBD1 (5 bases). This CDR3 contains 14 residues. Trimming left V 1 base short and J 6 bases short, with 9 bases between. The germline V gene encodes CDR1 SGHTA and CDR2 FQGNSA. Here the CDR3 DNA reads TGTGCCAGCAGCTTAGGGGGCCTGTATGAAAAACTGTTTTTT. Translated: CASSLGGLYEKLFF.

J is TRBJ2-7 and V is TRBV6-6; D is undetermined. CDR3 size: 17 residues. The V gene lost 5 bases and the J gene lost 3 bases, with 23 bases spanning the gap. Germline V lookup: CDR1 MNHNY, CDR2 SVGAGI (reference sequence). Here the CDR3 DNA reads TGTGCCAGCAGTCCCAAAGAAGTGGTTGACTCTTACTACGAGCAGTACTTC. It yields the protein CASSPKEVVDSYYEQYF.

CDR3 sequence (DNA): TGTGCCAGCAGTCGGGACTCTCTAGGGACTGAAGCTTTCTTT. Its translation: CASSRDSLGTEAFF. This chain links TRBV6-5 with TRBJ1-1, with D tentatively TRBD1 (5 bases). The CDR3 is 14 amino acids. V was trimmed by 5 bases and J by 5 bases, leaving 15 bases between them. Germline loops: CDR1 MNHEY, CDR2 SVGAGI.

The rearrangement links TRBV18 to TRBJ2-6; D remains ambiguous. In germline, CDR1 is KGHSH, CDR2 LQKENI. Trimming left V 6 bases short and J 0 bases short, with 6 bases between. This CDR3 spans 14 amino acids. The CDR3 region is CASSSDSGANVLTF. CDR3 coding DNA: TGTGCCAGCTCGAGCGACTCTGGGGCCAACGTCCTGACTTTC.

The DNA for the CDR3 is TGTGCCAGCAGACTAGCGGCCAGCACAGATACGCAGTATTTT. The encoded protein is CASRLAASTDTQYF. This sequence joins TRBV6-1 and TRBJ2-3; 8 bases line up with TRBD2. CDR1 and CDR2 (germline): MNHNS, SASEGT. CDR3 length: 14 amino acids. V was pared by 6 bases and J by 0 bases, with 2 bases of the junction left unmatched.

J is TRBJ1-1 and V is TRBV18, with D possibly matching TRBD1 (5 bases). Trimming took 4 bases from V and 1 from J, leaving 16 bases between them. Germline V CDR1 and CDR2: KGHSH, LQKENI. The CDR3 loop spans 16 amino acids. CDR3 in DNA: TGTGCCAGCTCACTCACCCCCGTGGGGGGGAACACTGAAGCTTTCTTT. Amino acid sequence: CASSLTPVGGNTEAFF.

This chain connects TRBV7-9 to TRBJ1-4; tentative D call: TRBD1 (6 bases). Between the trimmed V and J ends, which lost 4 bases and 3 bases, there was a span of 15 bases. Germline lookup yields CDR1 SEHNR and CDR2 FQNEAQ (reference sequence). The CDR3 extends over 16 amino acids. The DNA for the CDR3 is TGTGCCAGCAGCTCTGTCTCGGGACACTCTAATGAAAAACTGTTTTTT. Translation gives CASSSVSGHSNEKLFF.

This chain connects TRBV6-1 to TRBJ1-4; tentatively, D is TRBD1 (6 bases). CDR1 is MNHNS and CDR2 is SASEGT in the germline V gene. This CDR3 region has 16 residues. Trimming took 3 bases from V and 3 from J, leaving 14 bases between them. CDR3 in amino acids: CASSEGTGRANEKLFF. The CDR3 DNA reads TGTGCCAGCAGTGAGGGAACAGGGCGGGCTAATGAAAAACTGTTTTTT.

This clone was detected once. The V gene is TRBV29-1, the J gene TRBJ2-2; TRBD1 agrees at 9 bases. Germline-derived CDR1 and CDR2 are SQVTM and ANQGSEA. The CDR3 loop spans 14 amino acids. J gave up 4 bases and V 7 bases, and 7 bases lay outside the gene matches. The CDR3 reads CSARTGVITGELFF. CDR3 nucleotides: TGCAGCGCCAGGACAGGGGTCATCACCGGGGAGCTGTTTTTT.

V and J are TRBV5-8 and TRBJ1-2, with 8 bases identical to TRBD1. This CDR3 spans 15 amino acids. Germline trimming cut 3 bases from V and 7 bases from J; bases unmatched to any gene: 11. The V gene's germline CDR1 is SGHTS and CDR2 YDEGEE. The CDR3 sequence is CASSSKRTGYFGYTF. In DNA, the CDR3 is TGTGCCAGCAGCTCCAAGCGGACAGGGTATTTTGGCTACACCTTC. Using reference TRBV5-8 and TRBJ1-2 for the parts outside the CDR3, the full variable domain is EAGVTQSPTHLIKTRGQQATLRCSPISGHTSVYWYQQALGLGLQFLLWYDEGEERNRGNFPPRFSGRQFPNYSSELNVNALELEDSALYLCASSSKRTGYFGYTFGSGTRLTVV.

The V gene is TRBV7-6, the J gene TRBJ1-5; D unclear. CDR3 length: 12 residues. Trimming removed 2 bases at V and 9 bases at J, with 8 bases between. Germline CDR1 reads SGHVS; CDR2 reads FNYEAQ. CDR3 sequence (DNA): TGTGCCAGCAGCTTAATTTCCGGGCCCCAGCATTTT. As protein: CASSLISGPQHF.

The chain has TRBV19 and TRBJ1-5, with TRBD1 as a possible D gene (5 bases). Deletions cut 7 bases from V and 4 bases from J, with 17 bases between. Germline values: CDR1 LNHDA, CDR2 SQIVND (reference sequence). The length of the CDR3 is 15 residues. The CDR3 DNA reads as TGTGCCAGTACCGAGACTCAGGGTCCTAATCAGCCCCAGCATTTT. It translates to CASTETQGPNQPQHF.

V usage is TRBV3-1 (or the pseudogene TRBV3-2) and J usage is TRBJ1-1; D may be TRBD1 (5 bases). CDR1 and CDR2 from the germline V gene are LGHDT and YNNKEL (reference sequence). V was clipped by 4 bases and J by 4 bases, with 13 bases between them. This CDR3 is built from 14 residues. The CDR3 sequence: CASSPDAGGTEAFF. The CDR3 DNA reads as TGTGCCAGCAGCCCGGATGCGGGGGGCACTGAAGCTTTCTTT.

The J gene is TRBJ2-3, the V gene TRBV7-2; D possibly corresponds to TRBD1 (6 bases). The germline V and J ends were trimmed by 7 bases and 2 bases, with 10 bases remaining between them. The V gene's germline CDR1 is SGHTA and CDR2 FQGNSA. The CDR3 has 13 amino acids. Here the CDR3 reads CASKRGNTDTQYF. The DNA for the CDR3 is TGTGCCAGCAAAAGGGGGAACACAGATACGCAGTATTTT. Complete variable domain (other parts from reference TRBV7-2 and TRBJ2-3): GAGVSQSPSNKVTEKGKDVELRCDPISGHTALYWYRQSLGQGLEFLIYFQGNSAPDKSGLPSDRFSAERTGGSVSTLTIQRTQQEDSAVYLCASKRGNTDTQYFGPGTRLTVL.

V and J are TRBV11-2 and TRBJ2-3; 7 bases align to TRBD2. V was pared by 5 bases and J by 0 bases, with 5 bases of the junction left unmatched. Germline V CDR1 and CDR2: SGHAT, FQNNGV. This CDR3 contains 15 residues. DNA of the CDR3: TGTGCCAGCAGCCCCCTAGCGGCTAGCACAGATACGCAGTATTTT. Translation: CASSPLAASTDTQYF.

The chain couples TRBV12-3 or TRBV12-4 to TRBJ1-5; weak D call: TRBD1 (5 bases). V was clipped by 5 bases and J by 7 bases, with 12 bases between them. The CDR3 consists of 13 residues. The CDR3 region is CASSLGGGQPQHF. The CDR3 DNA is TGTGCCAGCAGTCTCGGGGGTGGACAGCCCCAGCATTTT.

This sequence joins TRBV15 and TRBJ2-3; D perhaps matches TRBD1 (5 bases). Trimming removed 8 bases at V and 5 bases at J, with 17 bases between. The CDR3 loop spans 14 amino acids. Germline CDR1 LNHNV, CDR2 YYDKDF (reference sequence). Here the CDR3 reads CATQAGIEEDTQYF. The CDR3 DNA sequence: TGTGCCACCCAGGCAGGGATAGAAGAAGATACGCAGTATTTT.

The chain's CDR3 is CASSEGLSGGTQPQHF. CDR3 in DNA: TGTGCCAGCAGCGAGGGACTATCAGGGGGCACTCAGCCCCAGCATTTT. The chain uses TRBV7-8 and TRBJ1-5; TRBD1 agrees at 8 bases. J lost 6 bases, V lost 5 bases, and 12 bases had no gene match. The CDR3 covers 16 residues. Germline V lookup: CDR1 SGHVS, CDR2 FQNEAQ.